This TCR beta chain appears in the sequencing data of a study of T cell repertoires in cytomegalovirus infection (dated by TCRdb to the late 2010s). Describing the broader study: The HLA type of each donor mattered for the analysis, because public TCR beta signatures pointed to carriage of CMV infection along with the matching HLA type.

Taken from cysteine to phenylalanine, the CDR3 has 13 residues. The DNA shown is the 39-base CDR3, in frame from base 1. Sequences SNHLY (CDR1) and FYNNEI (CDR2) are obtained from the germline V gene. From V the trimming removes 7 bases and from J it removes 7 bases, while the gene matches leave 4 bases of the junction unaccounted for. TCRdb lists the instrument as Illumina HiSeq 1500. TCRdb took the public reads, trimmed them with fastp at Q25, ran MiXCR for clone calling and kept in-frame beta chains. Rows matching on CDR3 protein sequence are summarized as one entry with the most common DNA and genes. This sample lists a few hundred thousand distinct CDR3 sequences; roughly 9.5% were detected once. The ten most abundant clones make up about 3.9% of the sample. What the authors observed across the whole study: Cumulative frequency of public TCR beta family members discriminated carriers of CMV infection plus the relevant HLA type in this cohort and an independent 352-donor cohort. The ex vivo response was dominated by HLA-C-restricted CMV-specific TCR beta clonotypes, and the single most frequent clonotype in two of eight donors was supplied by these HLA-C-restricted clonotypes.

This clonotype appeared a few times. Its antigen target is currently unknown. Base qualities are not at hand, and no much larger clone is one base apart. The receptor comes from a human donor in good health (CMV status not recorded). Some clones in this sample may be carry-over from other donors' samples. Recombination joined TRBV2 with TRBJ1-4; TRBD1 lines up with 9 middle nucleotides. What was sequenced was PBMCs. The CDR3 in this case is CASKDRGGEKLFF. The DNA reads TGTGCCAGCAAGGACAGGGGAGGTGAAAAACTGTTTTTT.